A single sample is the source of the 28 T cell receptor beta chains below, sequenced in a study of identifying expanded T cells in peripheral blood. Sequencing used immunoSEQ multiplex PCR; TCRdb keeps in-frame clones, though not all of them. The table has some 72,000 clones, 85% to 90% seen once; the top ten hold roughly 3%. Material for sequencing was blood. The receptors here all came from a person aged 18-70 years in good health.

This chain uses TRBV6-5 with TRBJ2-1; D ambiguous. V lost 6 bases, J lost 15 bases, and 15 bases lay in between. Germline V gene lookup returns CDR1 MNHEY and CDR2 SVGAGI. The CDR3 extends over 11 amino acids. The CDR3 DNA sequence: TGTGCCAGCAGCCTTGGACCGAGGACGTTCTTC. This codes for CASSLGPRTFF.

The genes are TRBV27 and TRBJ2-3; D may match TRBD1 or TRBD2 (5 bases each). CDR1 is MNHEY, CDR2 SMNVEV, per germline (reference sequence). The CDR3 has 14 amino acids. The V end lost 10 bases, the J end lost 3 bases, and 17 bases lay between the germline ends. CDR3 DNA: TGTGCCACTAGCCCCACAGGATGGACAGATACGCAGTATTTT. It yields the protein CATSPTGWTDTQYF.

The chain recombines TRBV28 with TRBJ1-6; 9 bases match TRBD1. J gave up 6 bases and V 5 bases, and 14 bases lay outside the gene matches. Germline V gene sequence: CDR1 MDHEN, CDR2 SYDVKM. The CDR3 contains 18 residues. The CDR3 DNA reads TGTGCCAGCAGTCGCAACCGGGACAGGGCAATGGGTAATTCACCCCTCCACTTT. Its protein is CASSRNRDRAMGNSPLHF.

The J gene is TRBJ2-3, the V gene TRBV5-1, with D maybe TRBD1 (5 bases). CDR3 length: 13 residues. CDR1 and CDR2 (germline): SGHRS, YFSETQ. The V gene lost 4 bases and the J gene lost 5 bases, with 11 bases spanning the gap. The CDR3 DNA reads TGCGCCAGCAGCCCAGACAGCGTAGATACGCAGTATTTT. This encodes CASSPDSVDTQYF.

This chain links TRBV7-2 with TRBJ1-6; tentatively, D is TRBD1 (6 bases). This CDR3 has 15 residues. Trimming removed 1 base at V and 10 bases at J, with 14 bases between. The germline gives CDR1 SGHTA, CDR2 FQGNSA. In DNA, the CDR3 is TGTGCCAGCAGCTTAGTACAGGGAGTGTACTCACCCCTCCACTTT. Protein product: CASSLVQGVYSPLHF.

J is TRBJ2-7 and V is TRBV7-2; D unresolved. CDR3 length equals 15 residues. V shed 2 bases and J shed 0 bases, with 11 bases lying between them. Germline CDR1 and CDR2: SGHTA and FQGNSA. This CDR3 reads CASSLLVWASYEQYF. CDR3 bases: TGTGCCAGCAGCTTACTTGTGTGGGCCTCCTACGAGCAGTACTTC.

This chain joins TRBV19 and TRBJ2-3; 11 nucleotides match TRBD2. The V gene's germline CDR1 is LNHDA and CDR2 SQIVND (reference sequence). The V gene end was trimmed by 4 bases and the J gene end by 7 bases; junction bases not matched to a gene: 7. There are 15 residues in the CDR3. In DNA form, the CDR3 reads TGTGCCAGTAGTACTCTAGCGGGGGGCTCAAATACGCAGTATTTT. This translates into CASSTLAGGSNTQYF.

The rearrangement links TRBV18 to TRBJ2-7; D call uncertain. The CDR3 covers 12 residues. V lost 4 bases and J lost 1, with 5 bases in between. Germline values: CDR1 KGHSH, CDR2 LQKENI. The CDR3 loop reads CASSLSSYEQYF. In DNA form, the CDR3 reads TGTGCCAGCTCACTTTCTTCCTACGAGCAGTACTTC.

This clone was recorded only once. This sequence joins TRBV7-2 and TRBJ2-7; D may correspond to TRBD1 or TRBD2 (5 bases each). This CDR3 spans 14 amino acids. Germline CDR1 reads SGHTA; CDR2 reads FQGNSA. V was shortened by 8 bases and J by 4 bases, with 18 bases between the two germline ends. The CDR3 reads CASAPGRSTYEQYF. The CDR3 DNA follows: TGTGCCAGCGCCCCGGGACGATCGACATACGAGCAGTACTTC.

This chain connects TRBV9 to TRBJ2-1; D is unclear. Germline CDR1 is SGDLS and CDR2 is YYNGEE. The CDR3 totals 14 residues. V was pared by 4 bases and J by 7 bases, with 15 bases between. In nucleotides, the CDR3 is TGTGCCAGCAGCCGTTATCAAGCGTTGAATGAGCAGTTCTTC. Translation: CASSRYQALNEQFF.

This sequence joins TRBV4-1 and TRBJ2-3, with 8 positions matching TRBD2. From germline, CDR1 is MGHRA and CDR2 YSYEKL. The CDR3 is made up of 17 amino acids. V was clipped by 1 base and J by 2 bases; unmatched bases: 8. CDR3 amino acids: CASSQGRGGRDTDTQYF. The CDR3 nucleotides are TGCGCCAGCAGCCAAGGGCGCGGGGGGAGGGACACAGATACGCAGTATTTT.

The rearrangement uses TRBV11-3 and TRBJ2-2, with D unclear. Trimming left V 4 bases short and J 3 bases short, with 3 bases between. Germline V CDR1 and CDR2: SGHNT, YENEEA. This CDR3 has 12 amino acids. CDR3 DNA: TGTGCCAGCAGCTCACACACCGGGGAGCTGTTTTTT. Its protein is CASSSHTGELFF. The entire variable domain, with the rest obtained from reference TRBV11-3 and TRBJ2-2, is as follows: EAGVVQSPRYKIIEKKQPVAFWCNPISGHNTLYWYLQNLGQGPELLIRYENEEAVDDSQLPKDRFSAERLKGVDSTLKIQPAELGDSAVYLCASSSHTGELFFGEGSRLTVL.

This CDR3 is CASSPGGEQTQYF. The DNA for the CDR3 is TGTGCCAGCTCACCGGGAGGAGAACAGACCCAGTACTTC. This chain links TRBV18 with TRBJ2-5; a possible D gene is TRBD2 (6 bases). V lost 3 bases and J 6 bases, leaving 11 bases between the germline ends. This CDR3 has 13 amino acids. Germline CDR1 and CDR2: KGHSH and LQKENI.

This chain uses TRBV28 with TRBJ2-1; 10 nucleotides align to TRBD2. CDR3 size: 17 residues. The germline V gene has CDR1 MDHEN and CDR2 SYDVKM. The V gene end was trimmed by 1 base and the J gene end by 2 bases; junction bases not matched to a gene: 5. CDR3 in amino acids: CASSLSSGRGAYNEQFF. CDR3 DNA: TGTGCCAGCAGTTTATCAAGCGGGAGGGGTGCCTACAATGAGCAGTTCTTC.

V is TRBV5-4 and J is TRBJ2-1; 14 bases are a match to TRBD2. CDR1 is SGHNT, CDR2 YYREEE, per germline (reference sequence). V was pared by 4 bases and J by 0 bases, with 3 bases of the junction left unmatched. The CDR3 sequence is 17 residues long. DNA for the CDR3: TGTGCCAGCAGCCCCGGGACTAGCGGGAGCTCCTACAATGAGCAGTTCTTC. Translation: CASSPGTSGSSYNEQFF. Looking up the rest from reference TRBV5-4 and TRBJ2-1 gives the full variable domain: ETGVTQSPTHLIKTRGQQVTLRCSSQSGHNTVSWYQQALGQGPQFIFQYYREEENGRGNFPPRFSGLQFPNYSSELNVNALELDDSALYLCASSPGTSGSSYNEQFFGPGTRLTVL.

This clone was counted between two and nine times. The rearrangement links TRBV21-1 to TRBJ2-6; no check of the table's D call, TRBD1, against the DNA was made. TRBV21-1 is termed a pseudogene. This CDR3 is built from 17 residues. As DNA, the CDR3 is TGTGCCAGCAGTCAGACAGGGGGTAGCTCTGGGGCCAACGTCCTGACTTTC. It is translated as CASSQTGGSSGANVLTF.

CDR3 residues: CASSQFLASGESSYNEQFF. The CDR3 DNA follows: TGCGCCAGCAGCCAATTTTTAGCATCGGGGGAGAGCTCCTACAATGAGCAGTTCTTC. V usage is TRBV4-3 and J usage is TRBJ2-1, with D perhaps matching TRBD2 (6 bases). Germline CDR1 LGHNA, CDR2 YSLEER. The CDR3 covers 19 residues. V lost 2 bases and J 0 bases, leaving 20 bases between the germline ends.

The gene calls are TRBV15 and TRBJ2-5, with unresolved D. The CDR3 runs 14 residues. Germline CDR1 reads LNHNV; CDR2 reads YYDKDF (reference sequence). V was trimmed by 1 base and J by 5 bases, leaving 11 bases between them. The CDR3 DNA sequence: TGTGCCACCAGCAGAGGCCGTTCGTGGGAGACCCAGTACTTC. It encodes CATSRGRSWETQYF.

The CDR3 bases are TGTGCCAGCAGCTTAGCGAGGCAGCCCTACGAGCAGTACTTC. It yields the protein CASSLARQPYEQYF. V and J are TRBV7-8 and TRBJ2-7; D is uncertain. CDR1 SGHVS and CDR2 FQNEAQ come from the germline V gene. V lost 0 bases to trimming and J lost 2 bases, with 8 bases between them. The CDR3 has 14 residues.

The J gene is TRBJ1-2, the V gene TRBV6-5; D uncertain. CDR3 length: 13 residues. V lost 7 bases and J lost 0, with 9 bases in between. Germline CDR1 is MNHEY and CDR2 is SVGAGI. CDR3: CASMRSSNYGYTF. CDR3 DNA sequence: TGTGCCAGCATGAGAAGCTCTAACTATGGCTACACCTTC.

This chain links TRBV19 with TRBJ2-7; 9 positions agree with TRBD1. Per germline, CDR1 LNHDA and CDR2 SQIVND (reference sequence). Germline trimming cut 4 bases from V and 5 bases from J; bases unmatched to any gene: 6. The CDR3 contains 14 residues. The CDR3 DNA follows: TGTGCCAGTAGTACCCGGGACAGGGTCAACGAGCAGTACTTC. It specifies CASSTRDRVNEQYF.

The chain joins TRBV28 to TRBJ1-3; TRBD1 aligns across 7 bases. There are 16 residues in the CDR3. V lost 5 bases and J lost 0; bases outside the gene matches: 7. Germline V gene data show CDR1 as MDHEN and CDR2 as SYDVKM. CDR3 sequence: CASSPRTGYSGNTIYF. CDR3 bases: TGTGCCAGCAGTCCCCGGACAGGATACTCTGGAAACACCATATATTTT.

The V call is TRBV10-2, the J call TRBJ1-1, with D uncertain. Germline CDR1 is WSHSY and CDR2 is SAAADI. This CDR3 region has 13 residues. Trimming cost V 6 bases and J 5 bases, with 13 bases left between them. CDR3 sequence (DNA): TGCGCCAGCAGGGGCGCCCCGGGAACTGAAGCTTTCTTT. Translated: CASRGAPGTEAFF.

The chain recombines TRBV14 with TRBJ2-2; unclear D gene. The V gene lost 7 bases and the J gene lost 7 bases, with 4 bases spanning the gap. The CDR3 spans 10 residues. The germline CDR1 and CDR2 sequences are SGHDN and FVKESK. CDR3 nucleotides: TGTGCCAGCATTGGCGGGGAGCTGTTTTTT. Encoded protein: CASIGGELFF.

This chain links TRBV10-3 with TRBJ1-4; TRBD1 aligns across 8 bases. V gave up 0 bases and J gave up 7 bases; unmatched junction bases: 10. CDR3 length equals 17 residues. CDR1 ENHRY and CDR2 SYGVKD come from the germline V gene. The CDR3 spells CAISESLIGQGSEKLFF. CDR3 sequence (DNA): TGTGCCATCAGTGAGTCGTTGATCGGACAGGGAAGTGAAAAACTGTTTTTT.

The chain carries TRBV6-5 and TRBJ2-7; 7 positions agree with TRBD2. CDR1 MNHEY and CDR2 SVGAGI come from the germline V gene. J gave up 4 bases and V 6 bases, and 9 bases lay outside the gene matches. The length of the CDR3 is 14 residues. The chain's CDR3 is CASRTGFGGYEQYF. CDR3 bases: TGTGCCAGCAGAACAGGCTTCGGGGGGTACGAGCAGTACTTC.

The CDR3 region has the DNA TGTGCCAGCAGCTTGGGTTTAAAACAGGGTGGGGATACGCAGTATTTT. Translating gives CASSLGLKQGGDTQYF. V gene TRBV7-6 combines with J gene TRBJ2-3; the D gene is possibly TRBD1 (6 bases). V was clipped by 3 bases and J by 6 bases, with 19 bases between them. The CDR3 sequence is 16 residues long. From germline, CDR1 is SGHVS and CDR2 FNYEAQ.

This chain uses TRBV5-4 with TRBJ2-2; 10 bases are shared with TRBD1. From germline, CDR1 is SGHNT and CDR2 YYREEE (reference sequence). The CDR3 contains 15 residues. V shed 4 bases and J 6 bases; nucleotides not matched to a gene: 6. The CDR3 spells CASSPAGTGAGELFF. DNA for the CDR3: TGTGCCAGCAGCCCCGCGGGGACAGGGGCCGGGGAGCTGTTTTTT.